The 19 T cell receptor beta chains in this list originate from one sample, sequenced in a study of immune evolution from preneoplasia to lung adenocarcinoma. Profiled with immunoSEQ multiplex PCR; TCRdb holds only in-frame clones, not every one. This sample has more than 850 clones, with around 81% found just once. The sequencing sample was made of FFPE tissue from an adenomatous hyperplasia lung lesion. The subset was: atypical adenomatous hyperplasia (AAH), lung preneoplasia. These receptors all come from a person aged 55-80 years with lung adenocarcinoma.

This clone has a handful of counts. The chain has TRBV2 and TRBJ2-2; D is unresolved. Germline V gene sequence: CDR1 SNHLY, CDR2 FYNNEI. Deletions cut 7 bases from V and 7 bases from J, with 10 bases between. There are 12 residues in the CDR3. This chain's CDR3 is CASTLERGELFF. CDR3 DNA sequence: TGTGCCAGCACCCTAGAACGCGGGGAGCTGTTTTTT.

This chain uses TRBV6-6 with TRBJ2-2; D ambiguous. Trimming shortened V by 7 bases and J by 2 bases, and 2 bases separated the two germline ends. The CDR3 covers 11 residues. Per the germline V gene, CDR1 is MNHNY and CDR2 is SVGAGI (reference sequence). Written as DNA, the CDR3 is TGTGCCAGCACCAACACCGGGGAGCTGTTTTTT. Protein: CASTNTGELFF.

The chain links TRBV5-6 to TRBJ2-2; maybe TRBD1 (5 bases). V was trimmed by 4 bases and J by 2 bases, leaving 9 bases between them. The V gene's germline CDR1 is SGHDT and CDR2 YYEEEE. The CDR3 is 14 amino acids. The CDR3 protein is CASSGHLNTGELFF. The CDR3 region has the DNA TGTGCCAGCAGCGGACACCTTAACACCGGGGAGCTGTTTTTT.

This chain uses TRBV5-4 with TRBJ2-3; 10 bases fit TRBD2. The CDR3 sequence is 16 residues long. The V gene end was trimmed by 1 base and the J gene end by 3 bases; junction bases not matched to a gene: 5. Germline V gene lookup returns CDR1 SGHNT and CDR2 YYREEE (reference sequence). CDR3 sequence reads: CASSLRAGGPTDTQYF. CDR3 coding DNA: TGTGCCAGCAGCTTGAGAGCGGGGGGGCCGACAGATACGCAGTATTTT.

The chain's CDR3 is CASSPTPGLAGGRGTDTQYF. The CDR3 DNA reads TGTGCCAGCAGCCCCACCCCGGGGTTAGCGGGGGGGCGGGGCACAGATACGCAGTATTTT. The V call is TRBV4-2, the J call TRBJ2-3; 11 bases are a match to TRBD2. CDR1 and CDR2 (germline): LGHNA, YNFKEQ. V was clipped by 4 bases and J by 1 base; unmatched bases: 16. This CDR3 has 20 residues.

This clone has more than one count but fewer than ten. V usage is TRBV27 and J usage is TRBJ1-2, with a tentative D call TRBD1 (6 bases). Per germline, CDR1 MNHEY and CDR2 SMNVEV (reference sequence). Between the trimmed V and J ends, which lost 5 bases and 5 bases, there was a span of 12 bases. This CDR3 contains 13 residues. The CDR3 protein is CASSDRPSYGYTF. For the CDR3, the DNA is TGTGCCAGCAGTGACAGGCCATCATATGGCTACACCTTC.

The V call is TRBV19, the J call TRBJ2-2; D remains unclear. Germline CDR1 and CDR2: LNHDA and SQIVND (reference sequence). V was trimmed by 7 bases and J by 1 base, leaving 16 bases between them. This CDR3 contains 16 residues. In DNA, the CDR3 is TGTGCCAGTATAGGTAGCTGGGTGGGGAACACCGGGGAGCTGTTTTTT. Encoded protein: CASIGSWVGNTGELFF.

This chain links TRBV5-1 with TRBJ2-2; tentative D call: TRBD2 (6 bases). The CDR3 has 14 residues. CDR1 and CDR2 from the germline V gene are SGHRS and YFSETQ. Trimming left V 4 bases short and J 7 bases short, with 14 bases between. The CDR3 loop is CASSRGLADGELFF. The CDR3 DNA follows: TGCGCCAGCAGCCGAGGTTTAGCGGACGGGGAGCTGTTTTTT.

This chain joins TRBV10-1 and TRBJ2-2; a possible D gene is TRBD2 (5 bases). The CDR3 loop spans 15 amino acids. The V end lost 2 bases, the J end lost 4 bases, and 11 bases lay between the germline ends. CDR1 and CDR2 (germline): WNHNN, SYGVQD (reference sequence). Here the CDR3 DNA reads TGCGCCAGCAGTGAGGTGGGAGTAGGCACCGGGGAGCTGTTTTTT. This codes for CASSEVGVGTGELFF.

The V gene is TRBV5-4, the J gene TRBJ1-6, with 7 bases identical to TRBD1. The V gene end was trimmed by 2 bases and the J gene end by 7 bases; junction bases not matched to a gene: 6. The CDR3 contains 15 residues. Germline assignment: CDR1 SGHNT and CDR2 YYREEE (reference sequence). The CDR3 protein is CASSLQGLGNSPLHF. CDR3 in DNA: TGTGCCAGCAGCTTACAGGGGCTGGGGAATTCACCCCTCCACTTT.

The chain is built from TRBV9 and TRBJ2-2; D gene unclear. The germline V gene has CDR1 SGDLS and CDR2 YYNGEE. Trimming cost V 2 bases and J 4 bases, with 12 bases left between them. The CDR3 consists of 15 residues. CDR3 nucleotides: TGTGCCAGCAGCGTTGGGCAGGTGGGCACCGGGGAGCTGTTTTTT. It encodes CASSVGQVGTGELFF.

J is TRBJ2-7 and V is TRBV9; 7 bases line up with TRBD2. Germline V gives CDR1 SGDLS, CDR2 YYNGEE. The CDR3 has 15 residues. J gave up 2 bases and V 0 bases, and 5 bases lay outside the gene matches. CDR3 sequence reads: CASSVGSSGTYEQYF. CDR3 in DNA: TGTGCCAGCAGCGTAGGGTCTAGCGGAACCTACGAGCAGTACTTC.

CDR3 DNA sequence: TGTGCCAGTACATCCGGACAGGGCTACAACATTCAGTACTTC. It yields the protein CASTSGQGYNIQYF. The rearrangement joins TRBV19 to TRBJ2-4; 8 positions agree with TRBD1. This CDR3 has 14 amino acids. J lost 7 bases, V lost 7 bases, and 9 bases had no gene match. Germline CDR1 LNHDA, CDR2 SQIVND (reference sequence). Supplemented by reference TRBV19 and TRBJ2-4, the full variable domain reads DGGITQSPKYLFRKEGQNVTLSCEQNLNHDAMYWYRQDPGQGLRLIYYSQIVNDFQKGDIAEGYSVSREKKESFPLTVTSAQKNPTAFYLCASTSGQGYNIQYFGAGTRLSVL.

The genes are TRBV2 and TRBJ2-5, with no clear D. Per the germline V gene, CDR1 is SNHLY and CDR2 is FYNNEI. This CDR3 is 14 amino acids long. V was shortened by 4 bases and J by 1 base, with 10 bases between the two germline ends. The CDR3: CASSGNGIQETQYF. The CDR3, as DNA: TGTGCCAGCAGTGGTAACGGAATCCAAGAGACCCAGTACTTC.

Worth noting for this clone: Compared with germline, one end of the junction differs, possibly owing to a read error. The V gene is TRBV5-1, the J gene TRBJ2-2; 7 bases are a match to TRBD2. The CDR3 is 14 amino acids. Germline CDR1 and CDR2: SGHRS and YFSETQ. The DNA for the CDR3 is TGCTCCAGCGGGGCAGAACCGAACACCGGGGAGCTGTTTTTT. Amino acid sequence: CSSGAEPNTGELFF. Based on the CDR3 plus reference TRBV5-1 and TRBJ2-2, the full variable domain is KAGVTQTPRYLIKTRGQQVTLSCSPISGHRSVSWYQQTPGQGLQFLFEYFSETQRNKGNFPGRFSGRQFSNSRSEMNVSTLELGDSALYLCSSGAEPNTGELFFGEGSRLTVL.

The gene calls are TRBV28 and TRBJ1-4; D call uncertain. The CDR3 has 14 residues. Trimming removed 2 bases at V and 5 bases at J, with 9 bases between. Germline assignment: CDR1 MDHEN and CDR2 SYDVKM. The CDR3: CASSLQNNNEKLFF. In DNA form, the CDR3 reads TGTGCCAGCAGTTTACAGAACAACAATGAAAAACTGTTTTTT.

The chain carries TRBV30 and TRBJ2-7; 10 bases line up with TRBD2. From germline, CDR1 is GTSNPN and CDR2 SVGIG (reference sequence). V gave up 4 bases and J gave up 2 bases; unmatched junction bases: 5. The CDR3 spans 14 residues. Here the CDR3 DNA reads TGTGCCTGGACCCCAGCGGGAGGGACCTACGAGCAGTACTTC. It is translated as CAWTPAGGTYEQYF. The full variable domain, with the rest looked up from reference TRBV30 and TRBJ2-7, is SQTIHQWPATLVQPVGSPLSLECTVEGTSNPNLYWYRQAAGRGLQLLFYSVGIGQISSEVPQNLSASRPQDRQFILSSKKLLLSDSGFYLCAWTPAGGTYEQYFGPGTRLTVT.

CDR3 protein: CASSQGGAPTDFSPLHF. CDR3 bases: TGCGCCAGCAGCCAAGGGGGCGCCCCAACCGACTTTTCACCCCTCCACTTT. The chain is built from TRBV4-1 and TRBJ1-6; tentatively, D is TRBD1 (5 bases). The CDR3 contains 17 residues. Germline V gives CDR1 MGHRA, CDR2 YSYEKL. Trimming removed 1 base from V and 9 bases from J, with 19 bases in between.

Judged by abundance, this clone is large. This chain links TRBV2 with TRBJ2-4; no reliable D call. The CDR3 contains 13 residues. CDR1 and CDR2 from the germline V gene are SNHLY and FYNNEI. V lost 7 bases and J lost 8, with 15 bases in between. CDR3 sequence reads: CASNDENQDIQYF. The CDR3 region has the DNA TGTGCCAGCAACGACGAAAATCAGGACATTCAGTACTTC.